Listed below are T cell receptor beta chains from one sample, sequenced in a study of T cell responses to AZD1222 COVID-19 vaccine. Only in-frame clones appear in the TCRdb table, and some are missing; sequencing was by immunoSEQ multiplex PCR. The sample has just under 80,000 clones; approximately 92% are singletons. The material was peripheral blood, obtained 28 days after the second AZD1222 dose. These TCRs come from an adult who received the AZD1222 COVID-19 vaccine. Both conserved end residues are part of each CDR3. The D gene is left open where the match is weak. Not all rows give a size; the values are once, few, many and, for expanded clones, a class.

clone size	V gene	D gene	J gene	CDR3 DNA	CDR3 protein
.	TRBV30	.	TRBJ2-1	TGTGCCTGGAGTGTGTGGGCTGGACGGGGTGAGCAGTTCTTC	CAWSVWAGRGEQFF
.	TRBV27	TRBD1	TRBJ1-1	TGTGCCAGCAGTTTGTACGTAGGGGACAGGGGGAACACTGAAGCTTTCTTT	CASSLYVGDRGNTEAFF
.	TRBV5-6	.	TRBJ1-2	TGTGCCAGCAGCTCTCAGGGACCGCCAATCACCTATGGCTACACCTTC	CASSSQGPPITYGYTF
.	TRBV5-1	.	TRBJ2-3	TGCGCCAGCAGCCCACAGGGGACTTTCAGGGATACGCAGTATTTT	CASSPQGTFRDTQYF
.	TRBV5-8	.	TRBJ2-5	TGTGCCAGCAGCTTAGGTGTAGGTGCGGAGACCCAGTACTTC	CASSLGVGAETQYF
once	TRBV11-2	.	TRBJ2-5	TGTGCCAGCAGCTTAGGGCCTAGCGCGAACCGGATGGCCCAGTACTTC	CASSLGPSANRMAQYF
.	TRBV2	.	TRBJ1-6	TGTGCCACCTCCCGGGACCTAGAGCCACCCCTCCACTTT	CATSRDLEPPLHF
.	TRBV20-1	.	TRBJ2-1	TGCAGTGCTAGTAGCCCCAGCTCCTACAATGAGCAGTTCTTC	CSASSPSSYNEQFF
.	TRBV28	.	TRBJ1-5	TGTGCCAGCAGTTACCCCACAGGGAATCAGCCCCAGCATTTT	CASSYPTGNQPQHF
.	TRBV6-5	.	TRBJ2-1	TGTGCCAGCAGTCCGGGACTGGGCTCCTACAATGAGCAGTTCTTC	CASSPGLGSYNEQFF
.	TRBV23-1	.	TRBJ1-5	TGCGCCAGCAGTCACCCGGTGGCGGAGAGCGGGCAGCCCCAGCATTTT	CASSHPVAESGQPQHF
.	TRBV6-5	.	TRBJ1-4	TGTGCCAGCAGTCAGGCGGGAAATAATGAAAAACTGTTTTTT	CASSQAGNNEKLFF
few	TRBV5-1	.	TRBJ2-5	TGCGCCAGCAGCTTGGGATCTGGGATCGGTCAAGAGACCCAGTACTTC	CASSLGSGIGQETQYF
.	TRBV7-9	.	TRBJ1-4	TGTGCCAGCAGCTTAATGGGCGGCTTCCCTGGAAAACTGTTTTTT	CASSLMGGFPGKLFF
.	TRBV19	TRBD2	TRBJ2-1	TGTGCCAGTAGTACCCCGGGAGGTGAGCAGTTCTTC	CASSTPGGEQFF
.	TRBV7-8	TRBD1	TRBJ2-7	TGTGCCAGCAGAGACCCAGGGGGCCCAGAATCCTACGAGCAGTACTTC	CASRDPGGPESYEQYF
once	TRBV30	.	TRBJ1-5	TGTGCCTGGGGGGCGGGTAATCAGCCCCAGCATTTT	CAWGAGNQPQHF
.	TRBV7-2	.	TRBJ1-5	TGTGCCAGCAGTCAAGGGGTGAGCAATCAGCCCCAGCATTTT	CASSQGVSNQPQHF
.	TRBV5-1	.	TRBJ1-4	TGCGCCAGCAGCTCGCTCGGGGGGAATAATGAAAAACTGTTTTTT	CASSSLGGNNEKLFF
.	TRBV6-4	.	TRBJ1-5	TGTGCCAGCAGCGCCATCGTGCAGGGGTATCAGCCCCAGCATTTT	CASSAIVQGYQPQHF
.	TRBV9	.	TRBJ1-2	TGTGCCAACCTCGTGGGGTCTCGGGGCTACACCTTC	CANLVGSRGYTF
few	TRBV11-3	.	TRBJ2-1	TGTGCCAGCAGCTTAAGGGCTAGCAGGAATGAGCAGTTCTTC	CASSLRASRNEQFF
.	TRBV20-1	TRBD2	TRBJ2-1	TGCAGTGCTAGTATCCCTAGCGGGAGTTATGAGCAGTTCTTC	CSASIPSGSYEQFF
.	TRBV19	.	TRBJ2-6	TGTGCCAGTAGTATCCAGTCCTCTGGGGCCAACGTCCTGACTTTC	CASSIQSSGANVLTF
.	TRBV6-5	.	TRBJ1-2	TGTGCCAGCAGTTACTCGGCAAGGGGTCGTTCCTATGGCTACACCTTC	CASSYSARGRSYGYTF
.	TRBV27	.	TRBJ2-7	TGTGCCAGCAGTCTAAGTCGGGGTTACGAGCAGTACTTC	CASSLSRGYEQYF
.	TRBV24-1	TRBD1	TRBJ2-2	TGTGCCACCAGTGATCCCACAGGGGCCGGGGAGCTGTTTTTT	CATSDPTGAGELFF
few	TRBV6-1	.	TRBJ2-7	TGTGCCAGCAGTGAGAGGGCCGTTAGCTCCTACGAGCAGTACTTC	CASSERAVSSYEQYF
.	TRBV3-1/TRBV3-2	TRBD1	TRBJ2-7	TGTGCCAGCAGCCAACAGAGCCGGGACAGGGGAGACGAGCAGTACTTC	CASSQQSRDRGDEQYF
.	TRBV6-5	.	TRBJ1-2	TGTGCCAGCAGTTCGCGGGGACACTATGGCTACACCTTC	CASSSRGHYGYTF
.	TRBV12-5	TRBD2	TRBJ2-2	TGTGCTAGTGGTCGACTAGCGGGAGATAGGGCCGGGGAGCTGTTTTTT	CASGRLAGDRAGELFF
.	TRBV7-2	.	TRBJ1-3	TGTGCCAGCAGCTTAGCGCCTCTGAGGACAGCTGGAAACACCATATATTTT	CASSLAPLRTAGNTIYF
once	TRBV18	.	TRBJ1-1	TGTGCCAGCTCATTAGGTCCCTTGGGGAACACTGAAGCTTTCTTT	CASSLGPLGNTEAFF
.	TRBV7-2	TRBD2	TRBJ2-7	TGTGCCAGCAGCTTTGGCACTAGCGGGACCTACGAGCAGTACTTC	CASSFGTSGTYEQYF
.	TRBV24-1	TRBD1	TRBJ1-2	TGTGCCACCAGTGAAATTGACAGGGATGGCTACACCTTC	CATSEIDRDGYTF
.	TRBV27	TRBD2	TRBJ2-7	TGTGCCAGCAGTTTCTATGCGCCAGCTGCGGGAGCTAGCGGGACATATAGGCACGAGCAGTACTTC	CASSFYAPAAGASGTYRHEQYF
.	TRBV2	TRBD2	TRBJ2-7	TGTGCCAGCAGTCGGGCGGGAGGGCCTTACGAGCAGTACTTC	CASSRAGGPYEQYF
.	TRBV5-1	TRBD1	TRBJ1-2	TGCGCCAGCAGCTTGGCCGGGACAGGGGGCGATGGCTACACCTTC	CASSLAGTGGDGYTF
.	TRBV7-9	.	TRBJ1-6	TGTGCCAGCAGCCCCTGGCGCATCTCACCCCTCCACTTT	CASSPWRISPLHF
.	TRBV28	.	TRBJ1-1	TGTGCCAGCGTGCCTCTTGGGGGAAAGAACACTGAAGCTTTCTTT	CASVPLGGKNTEAFF
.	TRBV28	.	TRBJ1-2	TGTGCCAGTCGAAAGGGGGGCGGCTATGGCTACACCTTC	CASRKGGGYGYTF
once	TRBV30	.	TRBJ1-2	TGTGCCTGGACATTGGGTCCTTATGGCTACACCTTC	CAWTLGPYGYTF
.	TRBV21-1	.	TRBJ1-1	TGTAGCCCTGGGAGGAACACTGAAGCTTTCTTT	CSPGRNTEAFF
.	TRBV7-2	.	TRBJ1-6	TGTGCCAGCACAATGGCGGGAGTGTCCTCACCCCTCCACTTT	CASTMAGVSSPLHF
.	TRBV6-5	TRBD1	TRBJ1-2	TGTGCCAGCAGTTACAAGGGGAGGGGGCGGGGCTATGGCTACACCTTC	CASSYKGRGRGYGYTF
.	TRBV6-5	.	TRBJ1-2	TGTGCCAGCACTAGGGATTCCCAAGACTATGGCTACACCTTC	CASTRDSQDYGYTF
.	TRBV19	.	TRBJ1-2	TGTGCCAGTAGTATAGTTGCAGGTTCCAACTATGGCTACACCTTC	CASSIVAGSNYGYTF
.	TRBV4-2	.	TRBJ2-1	TGTGCCAGCAGCCAAACGGAAAACAATGAGCAGTTCTTC	CASSQTENNEQFF
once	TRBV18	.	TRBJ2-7	TGTGCCAGCTCACCAAGGGACACAGGGTACGAGCAGTACTTC	CASSPRDTGYEQYF
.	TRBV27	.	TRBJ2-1	TGTGCCAGCAGTTTACCACTAGGCAATGAGCAGTTCTTC	CASSLPLGNEQFF
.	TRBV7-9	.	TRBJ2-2	TGTGCCAGAGGGGCCGGGGAGCTGTTTTTT	CARGAGELFF
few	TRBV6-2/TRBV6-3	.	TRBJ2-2	TGTGCCAGCAGCTTGGCGGGCGCGGACACCGGGGAGCTGTTTTTT	CASSLAGADTGELFF
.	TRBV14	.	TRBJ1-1	TGTGCCAGCAGCCAGGCCGGGGGGACGGGGAAAGGGACTGAAGCTTTCTTT	CASSQAGGTGKGTEAFF